This T cell receptor beta chain was sequenced during a study of T-cell memory formation after mild COVID-19. The CDR3 is 14 amino acids. The V and J ends lost 4 bases and 0 bases respectively, with 10 bases between them. Germline CDR1 reads MNHEY; CDR2 reads SMNVEV (reference sequence). This clonotype was recorded many times. Its antigen is currently unknown. Overall study findings and caveats: Some clones that responded turned up in pre-infection memory, which suggests that cross-reactive memory joined in. In second-wave clones peaking day 37, SARS-CoV-2 specificity remained unconfirmed. CD4+ contracting clones were found mainly in CM and EM, and CD8+ ones in EMRA.

Employing constant-segment primers, 5'RACE generated TCR alpha and TCR beta cDNA libraries bearing sample barcodes and UMIs. TCRdb used MiXCR to reprocess the 5' RACE reads, holding one entry per CDR3 protein. This sample has 100,000 or so distinct CDR3 sequences, with 11% found just once. What was sequenced was PBMCs or a T cell subset sorted from them (not recorded which). This clonotype was obtained from a young man who had mild COVID-19 (a few samples of this study predate the infection). Cell type and time point are not known. This chain joins TRBV27 and TRBJ2-7, with D possibly matching TRBD2 (6 bases). The CDR3 region is CASSSPTSSYEQYF. Written as DNA, the CDR3 is TGTGCCAGCAGTTCGCCGACTAGCTCCTACGAGCAGTACTTC.